These 19 T cell receptor beta chains were all obtained from the same sample, sequenced in a study of T cell changes during pregnancy in multiple sclerosis. Sequencing was performed with immunoSEQ multiplex PCR; in TCRdb, only in-frame clones are kept and a portion is missing. The sample contains approximately 120,000 clones, roughly 97% of which appear only once. This material consisted of peripheral blood, taken after pregnancy. The source is a female donor with multiple sclerosis, enrolled in a pregnancy study.

This chain joins TRBV6-1 and TRBJ1-2, with a tentative D call TRBD1 (5 bases). This CDR3 is built from 17 residues. Trimming removed 6 bases from V and 7 bases from J, with 27 bases in between. Germline loops: CDR1 MNHNS, CDR2 SASEGT. The CDR3 region is CASREHRNLLFTGGYTF. The CDR3 DNA follows: TGTGCCAGCAGGGAACACAGGAACCTACTATTTACAGGTGGCTACACCTTC.

This rearrangement joins TRBV7-8 to TRBJ2-2; D perhaps matches TRBD2 (5 bases). This CDR3 has 14 residues. Per germline, CDR1 SGHVS and CDR2 FQNEAQ. Deletions cut 5 bases from V and 6 bases from J, with 13 bases between. The chain's CDR3 is CASSLREGAGELFF. The CDR3 nucleotides are TGTGCCAGCAGCCTTCGAGAGGGTGCCGGGGAGCTGTTTTTT.

The rearrangement joins TRBV18 to TRBJ1-5; no reliable D call. Per the germline V gene, CDR1 is KGHSH and CDR2 is LQKENI. This CDR3 comprises 15 residues. The ends were cut back, 3 bases at V and 2 bases at J, with 11 bases in the middle. The CDR3: CASSPRRGGNQPQHF. CDR3 nucleotides: TGTGCCAGCTCACCCCGTCGTGGAGGCAATCAGCCCCAGCATTTT. The variable domain in full, completed from reference TRBV18 and TRBJ1-5, reads NAGVMQNPRHLVRRRGQEARLRCSPMKGHSHVYWYRQLPEEGLKFMVYLQKENIIDESGMPKERFSAEFPKEGPSILRIQQVVRGDSAAYFCASSPRRGGNQPQHFGDGTRLSIL.

This chain connects TRBV11-2 to TRBJ2-7, with 7 bases matching TRBD2. Germline V gives CDR1 SGHAT, CDR2 FQNNGV. J lost 2 bases, V lost 7 bases, and 11 bases had no gene match. CDR3 length: 15 residues. CDR3 protein: CASTPKRGSTYEQYF. Written as DNA, the CDR3 is TGTGCCAGCACCCCAAAGCGGGGATCAACCTACGAGCAGTACTTC.

The V call is TRBV7-6, the J call TRBJ2-1; perhaps TRBD2 as D (5 bases). CDR3 size: 13 residues. Trimming took 6 bases from V and 7 from J, leaving 13 bases between them. The germline V gene encodes CDR1 SGHVS and CDR2 FNYEAQ. CDR3 sequence reads: CASSGTRGNEQFF. CDR3 DNA sequence: TGTGCCAGCAGTGGAACCCGAGGGAATGAGCAGTTCTTC.

The V call is TRBV2, the J call TRBJ2-1; weak D call: TRBD1 (5 bases). Germline CDR1 and CDR2: SNHLY and FYNNEI. This CDR3 has 17 residues. Deletions cut 4 bases from V and 7 bases from J, with 23 bases between. This chain's CDR3 is CASSVSRAVGPTNEQFF. CDR3 nucleotide sequence: TGTGCCAGCAGTGTCTCCAGGGCCGTGGGCCCTACAAATGAGCAGTTCTTC. The full variable domain, with the rest looked up from reference TRBV2 and TRBJ2-1, is EPEVTQTPSHQVTQMGQEVILRCVPISNHLYFYWYRQILGQKVEFLVSFYNNEISEKSEIFDDQFSVERPDGSNFTLKIRSTKLEDSAMYFCASSVSRAVGPTNEQFFGPGTRLTVL.

This CDR3 is CASSPMGSGDFSYEQYF. DNA for the CDR3: TGTGCCAGCAGCCCAATGGGCAGCGGGGACTTCTCCTACGAGCAGTACTTC. The V and J genes are TRBV11-2 and TRBJ2-7; 7 bases match TRBD2. The CDR3 spans 17 residues. J was trimmed by 0 bases and V by 5 bases; bases with no gene match: 13. Germline V gives CDR1 SGHAT, CDR2 FQNNGV.

V usage is TRBV7-8 and J usage is TRBJ1-1; D perhaps matches TRBD1 (6 bases). CDR3 size: 16 residues. The germline V gene has CDR1 SGHVS and CDR2 FQNEAQ. Trimming stripped 5 bases from V and 4 bases from J, with 20 bases between. This CDR3 reads CASSPRQIPGATEAFF. CDR3 bases: TGTGCCAGCAGCCCTAGACAAATACCAGGGGCCACTGAAGCTTTCTTT.

The chain has TRBV18 and TRBJ1-4, with D hard to call. The CDR3 length is 19 residues. Looked up from germline, CDR1 is KGHSH and CDR2 is LQKENI. Trimming took 3 bases from V and 0 from J, leaving 20 bases between them. CDR3 coding DNA: TGTGCCAGCTCACCGACACAGCACAGCCTTTTTGCAACTAATGAAAAACTGTTTTTT. This sequence encodes CASSPTQHSLFATNEKLFF.

V usage is TRBV5-6 and J usage is TRBJ1-2; D possibly corresponds to TRBD1 (5 bases). This CDR3 is 14 amino acids long. V lost 1 base, J lost 5 bases, and 12 bases lay in between. The germline V gene has CDR1 SGHDT and CDR2 YYEEEE. This CDR3 reads CASSLRGLLYGYTF. The DNA of the CDR3 is TGTGCCAGCAGCTTGAGGGGACTTCTTTATGGCTACACCTTC.

The chain is built from TRBV14 and TRBJ2-3, with a possible D match to TRBD1 (6 bases). The CDR3 sequence is 13 residues long. CDR1 is SGHDN, CDR2 FVKESK, per germline. V was clipped by 4 bases and J by 6 bases, with 11 bases between them. Written as DNA, the CDR3 is TGTGCCAGCAGCCCCTTGGGGGCCGATACGCAGTATTTT. It yields the protein CASSPLGADTQYF.

The gene calls are TRBV25-1 and TRBJ1-1; D remains ambiguous. The ends were cut back, 8 bases at V and 0 bases at J, with 4 bases in the middle. The CDR3 spans 11 residues. The germline V gene has CDR1 MGHDK and CDR2 SYGVNS. The CDR3, as DNA: TGTGCCAGCGTAATGAACACTGAAGCTTTCTTT. Its translation: CASVMNTEAFF.

The chain carries TRBV13 and TRBJ2-7, with D perhaps matching TRBD2 (6 bases). The V end was cut by 8 bases, the J end by 5 bases, with 13 bases between. Per germline, CDR1 PRHDT and CDR2 FYEKMQ (reference sequence). The CDR3 contains 12 residues. The CDR3 DNA is TGTGCCAGCGGAGGGGACCTTAACGAGCAGTACTTC. As protein: CASGGDLNEQYF.

The chain uses TRBV7-2 and TRBJ2-2; 7 bases agree with TRBD2. V dropped 1 base and J dropped 0; count of bases not matched to a gene: 2. The CDR3 is made up of 16 amino acids. Germline loops: CDR1 SGHTA, CDR2 FQGNSA. CDR3 residues: CASSLEAGANTGELFF. CDR3 bases: TGTGCCAGCAGCTTAGAGGCGGGAGCGAACACCGGGGAGCTGTTTTTT.

The chain joins TRBV5-1 to TRBJ2-3; tentative D call: TRBD1 (6 bases). The V and J ends lost 7 bases and 4 bases respectively, with 16 bases between them. This CDR3 has 14 amino acids. Germline V CDR1 and CDR2: SGHRS, YFSETQ. The CDR3 DNA sequence: TGCGCCAGCTCCAGGGACACCTCTTCAGATACGCAGTATTTT. Translated, it gives CASSRDTSSDTQYF.

The rearrangement joins TRBV7-9 to TRBJ2-5; 8 bases line up with TRBD2. CDR1 is SEHNR and CDR2 is FQNEAQ in the germline V gene (reference sequence). V lost 8 bases, J lost 8 bases, and 16 bases stayed unmatched. The CDR3 spans 15 residues. CDR3 amino acids: CASAGTRGAMGTQYF. The CDR3 bases are TGTGCCAGCGCCGGGACTAGGGGGGCAATGGGAACCCAGTACTTC. Together with reference TRBV7-9 and TRBJ2-5, the CDR3 gives the full variable domain: DTGVSQNPRHKITKRGQNVTFRCDPISEHNRLYWYRQTLGQGPEFLTYFQNEAQLEKSRLLSDRFSAERPKGSFSTLEIQRTEQGDSAMYLCASAGTRGAMGTQYFGPGTRLLVL.

DNA for the CDR3: TGCAGCGTTCGGGTTGTAGCGGCCTACGAGCAGTACTTC. The encoded protein is CSVRVVAAYEQYF. J is TRBJ2-7 and V is TRBV29-1; D is possibly TRBD2 (6 bases). The CDR3 length is 13 residues. Germline CDR1 reads SQVTM; CDR2 reads ANQGSEA. V lost 5 bases, J lost 2 bases, and 13 bases lay in between.

This clone was recorded once. The genes are TRBV6-1 and TRBJ1-2; D unresolved. This CDR3 spans 15 amino acids. The V gene's germline CDR1 is MNHNS and CDR2 SASEGT. Deletions cut 8 bases from V and 0 bases from J, with 16 bases between. CDR3 amino acids: CASGHTERANYGYTF. The CDR3 coding sequence is TGTGCCAGCGGCCACACTGAACGGGCTAACTATGGCTACACCTTC.

The chain carries TRBV28 and TRBJ2-7; D is perhaps TRBD2 (6 bases). The V end was cut by 6 bases, the J end by 3 bases, with 18 bases between. Germline-derived CDR1 and CDR2 are MDHEN and SYDVKM. The CDR3 totals 15 residues. CDR3 amino acids: CASRPTKRVFYEQYF. In nucleotides, the CDR3 is TGTGCCAGCAGACCAACAAAGCGGGTATTCTACGAGCAGTACTTC.